A selection of T cell receptor beta chains follows, all from one sample in a study of blood T cell repertoires in COVID-19. Method: immunoSEQ multiplex PCR; TCRdb's copy keeps in-frame clones and lacks some. Found here are tens of thousands of clones, approximately 90% of them singletons; the top ten hold roughly 4%. Specimen: peripheral blood. These receptors all stem from a woman between 45 and 60 years old in a cohort sampled during active COVID-19. Each CDR3 is given with its conserved first and last residue. D genes are given only for firm matches. Size values are once, few and many counts, or a class for expanded clones, and some rows have none.

D: NA
size: NA
J: TRBJ2-7
V: TRBV28
CDR3: CASLSRSSSLGYEQYF
DNA: TGTGCCAGCCTGTCGAGGTCCTCCAGTCTTGGCTACGAGCAGTACTTC

D: TRBD1
size: once
J: TRBJ1-2
V: TRBV10-3
CDR3: CAARQGAVYGYTF
DNA: TGTGCCGCGAGACAGGGGGCGGTCTATGGCTACACCTTC

D: NA
size: NA
J: TRBJ1-2
V: TRBV5-1
CDR3: CASSLGFSYGYTF
DNA: TGCGCCAGCAGCTTGGGGTTCAGCTATGGCTACACCTTC

D: TRBD1
size: few
J: TRBJ1-1
V: TRBV2
CDR3: CASRQGAEAFF
DNA: TGTGCCAGCAGACAGGGGGCTGAAGCTTTCTTT

D: TRBD1
size: NA
J: TRBJ2-2
V: TRBV3-1/TRBV3-2
CDR3: CASSNHRGHRLTGELFF
DNA: TGTGCCAGCAGCAACCACAGGGGGCATAGGTTAACCGGGGAGCTGTTTTTT

D: NA
size: NA
J: TRBJ2-3
V: TRBV6-5
CDR3: CASSYYLDGTDTQYF
DNA: TGTGCCAGCAGTTATTATCTAGACGGCACAGATACGCAGTATTTT

D: TRBD1
size: NA
J: TRBJ2-3
V: TRBV6-5
CDR3: CASARGLGTDTQYF
DNA: TGTGCCAGTGCCAGGGGGCTAGGCACAGATACGCAGTATTTT

D: TRBD1
size: NA
J: TRBJ1-5
V: TRBV29-1
CDR3: CSVEALTRDRENQPQHF
DNA: TGCAGCGTTGAAGCCCTAACTAGAGACAGGGAAAATCAGCCCCAGCATTTT

D: TRBD1
size: NA
J: TRBJ1-3
V: TRBV19
CDR3: CASKVKEGQDSGNTIYF
DNA: TGTGCCAGTAAGGTCAAGGAGGGACAGGACTCTGGAAACACCATATATTTT

D: NA
size: NA
J: TRBJ1-1
V: TRBV5-4
CDR3: CASSLTGDTEAFF
DNA: TGTGCCAGCAGCTTGACCGGGGACACTGAAGCTTTCTTT

D: TRBD1
size: few
J: TRBJ1-6
V: TRBV5-1
CDR3: CASSLANRGLDSPLHF
DNA: TGCGCCAGCAGCTTGGCCAACAGGGGGCTAGATTCACCCCTCCACTTT

D: TRBD1
size: NA
J: TRBJ2-1
V: TRBV6-6
CDR3: CASRGTAEDYNEQFF
DNA: TGTGCCAGCAGGGGGACAGCCGAGGACTACAATGAGCAGTTCTTC

D: TRBD1
size: NA
J: TRBJ1-5
V: TRBV10-2
CDR3: CASSEQGANQPQHF
DNA: TGCGCCAGCAGTGAACAGGGGGCCAATCAGCCCCAGCATTTT

D: TRBD1
size: NA
J: TRBJ1-3
V: TRBV7-9
CDR3: CASSFPQGTSSGNTIYF
DNA: TGTGCCAGCAGCTTCCCACAGGGGACATCCTCTGGAAACACCATATATTTT

D: NA
size: NA
J: TRBJ1-5
V: TRBV12-3/TRBV12-4
CDR3: CASNTQGHQPQHF
DNA: TGTGCCAGCAATACCCAGGGGCATCAGCCCCAGCATTTT

D: NA
size: once
J: TRBJ1-2
V: TRBV21-1
CDR3: CASSKARVRVQPNYGYTF
DNA: TGTGCCAGCAGCAAAGCGCGAGTCAGGGTCCAACCTAACTATGGCTACACCTTC

D: TRBD2
size: NA
J: TRBJ2-3
V: TRBV4-1
CDR3: CASSYSGTTDTQYF
DNA: TGCGCCAGCAGCTATAGCGGGACCACAGATACGCAGTATTTT

D: NA
size: NA
J: TRBJ2-5
V: TRBV3-1/TRBV3-2
CDR3: CASRIRGSETQYF
DNA: TGTGCCAGCAGAATCAGGGGATCGGAGACCCAGTACTTC

D: NA
size: NA
J: TRBJ2-7
V: TRBV10-3
CDR3: CAISDRTAGSEQYF
DNA: TGTGCCATCAGTGATCGGACAGCCGGGTCCGAGCAGTACTTC

D: TRBD1
size: NA
J: TRBJ1-2
V: TRBV18
CDR3: CASSPGQGGYGYTF
DNA: TGTGCCAGCTCACCCGGACAGGGGGGATATGGCTACACCTTC

D: NA
size: NA
J: TRBJ2-7
V: TRBV5-5
CDR3: CASSQGVAYEQYF
DNA: TGTGCCAGCAGCCAAGGGGTAGCCTACGAGCAGTACTTC

D: NA
size: NA
J: TRBJ1-1
V: TRBV6-6
CDR3: CASSYTEHMNTEAFF
DNA: TGTGCCAGCAGTTACACCGAACATATGAACACTGAAGCTTTCTTT

D: TRBD1
size: NA
J: TRBJ2-7
V: TRBV18
CDR3: CASSLGQSEQYF
DNA: TGTGCCAGCTCGTTGGGACAGAGCGAGCAGTACTTC